This is a list of T cell receptor beta chains from one sample in a study of metastatic and nonmetastatic thyroid tumors. TCRdb reprocessed the PCR reads via MiXCR. The table lists roughly 7,400 clones, 15% to 20% of them singletons. Sequencing input: adjacent normal tissue. These receptors were collected from a female donor with papillary thyroid cancer or a benign thyroid nodule (not recorded which). Some clones in this sample may be carry-over from other donors' samples. The CDR3 runs from the conserved cysteine through the conserved F or W. D genes are given only for firm matches. Some rows mark clone size as missing; the rest say once, few, many or name a class of expanded clone.

J,D,size,V,CDR3,DNA
TRBJ2-7,-,-,TRBV6-1,CASSPSLQGIHEQYF,TGTGCCAGCAGCCCATCCCTACAGGGCATCCACGAGCAGTACTTC
TRBJ2-7,TRBD2,-,TRBV20-1,CSARPGGEEQYF,TGCAGTGCTAGACCGGGGGGGGAAGAGCAGTACTTC
TRBJ2-1,TRBD2,few,TRBV10-2,CASKIGLAYNEQFF,TGCGCCAGCAAAATAGGACTAGCGTACAATGAGCAGTTCTTC
TRBJ2-1,-,few,TRBV24-1,CATSDEGPSFNEQFF,TGTGCCACCAGTGACGAAGGGCCGTCTTTTAATGAGCAGTTCTTC
TRBJ2-5,TRBD2,medium-sized,TRBV6-1,CASSSKTSAQETQYF,TGTGCCAGCAGCTCGAAGACTAGCGCCCAAGAGACCCAGTACTTC
TRBJ1-3,-,many,TRBV29-1,CSVEEGGNAIYF,TGCAGCGTTGAGGAGGGGGGAAACGCCATATATTTT
TRBJ2-3,TRBD2,many,TRBV7-2,CASSYQASGGETDTQYF,TGTGCCAGCAGCTACCAGGCTAGCGGGGGGGAAACAGATACGCAGTATTTT
TRBJ1-2,-,medium-sized,TRBV7-2,CASSLSREHYGYTF,TGTGCCAGCAGCTTAAGCCGGGAACACTATGGCTACACCTTC
TRBJ1-2,-,-,TRBV20-1,CSARDEGRNYGYTF,TGCAGTGCTAGAGATGAGGGGCGCAACTATGGCTACACCTTC
TRBJ1-1,-,many,TRBV7-9,CASSLVPGNTEAFF,TGTGCCAGCAGCTTAGTGCCCGGGAACACTGAAGCTTTCTTT
TRBJ2-1,-,many,TRBV10-3,CAISESIRGNEQFF,TGTGCCATCAGTGAGTCGATTAGGGGCAATGAGCAGTTCTTC
TRBJ1-1,-,-,TRBV5-1,CASSLQGEGTEAFF,TGCGCCAGCAGTCTACAGGGAGAGGGGACTGAAGCTTTCTTT
TRBJ2-5,-,-,TRBV7-7,CASSTGLSGETQYF,TGTGCTAGCAGCACGGGACTCTCAGGGGAGACCCAGTACTTC